The present entry profiles one T cell receptor (beta chain) with its context. Its antigen is still unknown. The sample originates from a study of CXCR3-negative and CXCR3-positive naive CD8 T cells. This CDR3 is built from 15 residues. The germline V gene encodes CDR1 MRHNA and CDR2 SNTAGT. Study results and limitations: The TRB CDR3s that CXCR3-positive naive cells carried were more hydrophobic than those of CXCR3-negative naive cells.

TRB cDNA was prepared as libraries by UMI-labeled 5' RACE. TCRdb re-called the 5' RACE reads and gives one entry per CDR3 protein, without DNA. The sample table sets out about 89,000 distinct CDR3 sequences. The source of this sequence is a human donor in good health. Some clones in this sample may be carry-over from other donors' samples. Sequencing was done on a sample of naive CXCR3+ CD8+ T cells from blood. This sample's subset: CD45RO-CCR7+CD27+CD95- naive CD8+ T cells expressing CXCR3 (TNR3+). The chain couples TRBV6-4 to TRBJ2-1; TCRdb names TRBD2, which stays unverified in the absence of DNA. Here the CDR3 reads CASSESSGRFDEQFF.